These 8 T cell receptor beta chains share one sample of origin, sequenced in a study of T cells after yellow fever vaccination. A single record per CDR3 protein comes from TCRdb applying MiXCR to the 5' RACE reads. Of roughly 50,000 distinct CDR3 sequences in the sample, 7.4% were seen once. Sequenced material: CD8+ T cells sorted from PBMCs, taken less than 18 days after the first yellow fever vaccination. The receptor set was obtained from a man younger than 30 who received the YFV17D yellow fever vaccine.

This clonotype showed up many times. V is TRBV29-1 and J is TRBJ2-3, with a possible D match to TRBD2 (5 bases). Deletions cut 3 bases from V and 1 base from J, with 17 bases between. Germline lookup yields CDR1 SQVTM and CDR2 ANQGSEA. The CDR3 is made up of 16 amino acids. The CDR3 nucleotides read TGCAGCGTTGACGACATTTCCCGGCGGGGCACAGATACGCAGTATTTT. Residues: CSVDDISRRGTDTQYF.

The table lists this clonotype with many counts. The chain uses TRBV12-3 or TRBV12-4 and TRBJ2-1; D remains ambiguous. Trimming took off 1 base at V and 0 bases at J, with 7 bases between the two ends. The CDR3 runs to 15 residues. CDR3 sequence: CASSLGSRSYNEQFF. DNA of the CDR3: TGTGCCAGCAGTTTAGGGTCCCGCTCCTACAATGAGCAGTTCTTC.

This clonotype was picked up many times. The V and J genes are TRBV19 and TRBJ1-1; TRBD1 might be the D (5 bases). Trimming stripped 3 bases from V and 7 bases from J, with 18 bases between. Germline assignment: CDR1 LNHDA and CDR2 SQIVND (reference sequence). The CDR3 runs 15 residues. This CDR3 reads CASSIRSGPKGEAFF. In DNA form, the CDR3 reads TGTGCCAGTAGTATCAGGTCAGGGCCTAAAGGTGAAGCTTTCTTT. Full variable domain (rest looked up from reference TRBV19 and TRBJ1-1): DGGITQSPKYLFRKEGQNVTLSCEQNLNHDAMYWYRQDPGQGLRLIYYSQIVNDFQKGDIAEGYSVSREKKESFPLTVTSAQKNPTAFYLCASSIRSGPKGEAFFGQGTRLTVV.

In its sample, this clonotype was seen many times. This sequence joins TRBV6-1 and TRBJ1-3; 8 nucleotides line up with TRBD1. CDR3 size: 14 residues. Germline V gene data show CDR1 as MNHNS and CDR2 as SASEGT. After removal of 4 bases from V and 3 bases from J, the junction contained 2 bases not matched to a gene. The DNA for the CDR3 is TGTGCCAGCAGTGCGGACAGGGTTGGAAACACCATATATTTT. It encodes CASSADRVGNTIYF.

This clonotype was seen ten or more times. The V gene is TRBV29-1, the J gene TRBJ2-1, with D uncertain. The germline CDR1 and CDR2 sequences are SQVTM and ANQGSEA. The CDR3 runs to 14 residues. Trimming removed 0 bases from V and 6 bases from J, with 12 bases in between. This CDR3 reads CSVEDPLWGNEQFF. The CDR3 DNA is TGCAGCGTTGAAGATCCCTTGTGGGGCAATGAGCAGTTCTTC.

About this clonotype itself: A much more abundant neighbour one base away suggests this may be a read error. The V call is TRBV15, the J call TRBJ2-5, with D unresolved. The CDR3 extends over 14 amino acids. The germline CDR1 and CDR2 sequences are LNHNV and YYDKDF (reference sequence). V was pared by 1 base and J by 0 bases, with 6 bases between. For the CDR3, the DNA is TGTGCCACCAGCAGAGGTCAGAACCAAGAGACCCAGTACTTC. Translating it yields CATSRGQNQETQYF.

This rearrangement joins TRBV23-1 to TRBJ2-3; D uncertain. TRBV23-1 is labeled an ORF, and its function is uncertain. The CDR3 is made up of 13 amino acids. The germline V and J ends were trimmed by 0 bases and 5 bases, with 6 bases remaining between them. The CDR3 region is CASSQSHGDTQYF. The CDR3 region has the DNA TGCGCCAGCAGTCAATCGCACGGAGATACGCAGTATTTT.

This clonotype was picked up many times. The V gene is TRBV4-3, the J gene TRBJ2-1; TRBD1 might be the D (6 bases). CDR3 length equals 15 residues. Trimming cost V 1 base and J 1 base, with 8 bases left between them. Per the germline V gene, CDR1 is LGHNA and CDR2 is YSLEER. The CDR3 sequence: CASSQGTASYNEQFF. CDR3 DNA: TGCGCCAGCAGCCAAGGGACAGCTTCCTACAATGAGCAGTTCTTC.